The clone carrying this T cell receptor (beta chain) has a count of ten or more. The study amplified TCR beta CDR3 regions using RNA transcripts. First-round RT-PCR used HTBI primers; second-round multiplex PCR followed. Using its own MiXCR run on the multiplex PCR reads, TCRdb lists one record per CDR3 protein. This table has 680,000 or so distinct CDR3 sequences, approximately 21% appearing once. V lost 3 bases, J lost 14 bases, and 17 bases lay in between. Germline values: CDR1 MNHEY, CDR2 SMNVEV (reference sequence). The CDR3 runs to 14 residues. These data are taken from a study of Graves' ophthalmopathy and Graves' hyperthyroidism.

J is TRBJ1-6 and V is TRBV27; a possible D gene is TRBD1 (5 bases). This receptor was obtained from a woman aged 18-29 years with stable Graves' hyperthyroidism. Some clones in this sample may be carry-over from other donors' samples. The sequenced sample consisted of peripheral blood. The CDR3 loop is CASSLVLSGGTLHF. Here the CDR3 DNA reads TGTGCCAGCAGTTTGGTGCTCTCCGGGGGGACCCTCCACTTT.